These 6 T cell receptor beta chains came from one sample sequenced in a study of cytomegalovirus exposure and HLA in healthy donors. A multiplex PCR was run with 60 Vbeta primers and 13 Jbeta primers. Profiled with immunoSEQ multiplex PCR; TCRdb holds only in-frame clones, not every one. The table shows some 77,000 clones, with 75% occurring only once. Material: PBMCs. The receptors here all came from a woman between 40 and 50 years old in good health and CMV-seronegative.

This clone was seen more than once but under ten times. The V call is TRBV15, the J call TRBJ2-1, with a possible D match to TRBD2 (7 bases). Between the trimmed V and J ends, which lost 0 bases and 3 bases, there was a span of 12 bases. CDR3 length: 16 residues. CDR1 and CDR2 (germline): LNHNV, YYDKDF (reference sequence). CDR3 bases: TGTGCCACCAGCAGAGAGGGGGGGGCCGGCTACAATGAGCAGTTCTTC. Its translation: CATSREGGAGYNEQFF.

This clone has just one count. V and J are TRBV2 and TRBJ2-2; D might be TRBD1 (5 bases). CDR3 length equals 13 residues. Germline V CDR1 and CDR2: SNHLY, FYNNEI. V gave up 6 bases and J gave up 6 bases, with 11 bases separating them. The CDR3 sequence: CASRVGQAGELFF. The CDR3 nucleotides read TGTGCCAGCAGGGTCGGACAAGCCGGGGAGCTGTTTTTT.

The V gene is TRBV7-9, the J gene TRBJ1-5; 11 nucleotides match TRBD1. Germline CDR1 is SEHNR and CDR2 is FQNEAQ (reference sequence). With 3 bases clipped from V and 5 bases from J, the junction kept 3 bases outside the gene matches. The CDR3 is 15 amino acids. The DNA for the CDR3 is TGTGCCAGCAGCTTGGGACAGGGGGTCGATCAGCCCCAGCATTTT. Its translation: CASSLGQGVDQPQHF.

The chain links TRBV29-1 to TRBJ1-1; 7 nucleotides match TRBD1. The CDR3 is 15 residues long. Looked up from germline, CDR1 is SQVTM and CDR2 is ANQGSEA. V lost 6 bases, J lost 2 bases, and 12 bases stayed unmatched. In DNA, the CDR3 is TGCAGCGTCTCCGGGCGACAGGGATCCAACACTGAAGCTTTCTTT. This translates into CSVSGRQGSNTEAFF.

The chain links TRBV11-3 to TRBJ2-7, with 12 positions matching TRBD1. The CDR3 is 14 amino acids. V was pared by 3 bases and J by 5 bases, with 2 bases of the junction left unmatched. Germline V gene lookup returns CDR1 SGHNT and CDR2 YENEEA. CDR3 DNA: TGTGCCAGCAGCTTTGGGACAGGGGGCGACGAGCAGTACTTC. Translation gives CASSFGTGGDEQYF.

Here the CDR3 reads CAITGQGSTGELFF. The CDR3 nucleotides are TGTGCGATCACTGGACAGGGGAGCACCGGGGAGCTGTTTTTT. The gene calls are TRBV7-9 and TRBJ2-2; 9 bases fit TRBD1. CDR3 length equals 14 residues. Per the germline V gene, CDR1 is SEHNR and CDR2 is FQNEAQ (reference sequence).